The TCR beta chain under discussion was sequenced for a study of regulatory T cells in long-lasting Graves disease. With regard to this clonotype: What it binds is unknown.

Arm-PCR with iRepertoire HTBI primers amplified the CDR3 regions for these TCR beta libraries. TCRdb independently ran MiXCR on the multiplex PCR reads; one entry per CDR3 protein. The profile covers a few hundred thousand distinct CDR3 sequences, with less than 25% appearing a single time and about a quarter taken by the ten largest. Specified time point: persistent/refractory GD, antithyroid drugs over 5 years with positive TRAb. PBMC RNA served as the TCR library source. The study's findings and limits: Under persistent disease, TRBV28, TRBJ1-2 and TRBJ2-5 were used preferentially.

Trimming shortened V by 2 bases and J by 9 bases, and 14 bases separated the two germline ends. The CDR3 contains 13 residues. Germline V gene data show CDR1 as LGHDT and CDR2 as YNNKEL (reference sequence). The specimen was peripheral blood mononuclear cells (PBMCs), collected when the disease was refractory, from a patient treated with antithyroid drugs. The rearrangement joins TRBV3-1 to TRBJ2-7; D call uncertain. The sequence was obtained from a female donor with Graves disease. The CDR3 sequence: CASSQTRQTLQYF. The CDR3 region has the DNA TGTGCCAGCAGCCAAACGAGACAAACCCTGCAGTACTTC.